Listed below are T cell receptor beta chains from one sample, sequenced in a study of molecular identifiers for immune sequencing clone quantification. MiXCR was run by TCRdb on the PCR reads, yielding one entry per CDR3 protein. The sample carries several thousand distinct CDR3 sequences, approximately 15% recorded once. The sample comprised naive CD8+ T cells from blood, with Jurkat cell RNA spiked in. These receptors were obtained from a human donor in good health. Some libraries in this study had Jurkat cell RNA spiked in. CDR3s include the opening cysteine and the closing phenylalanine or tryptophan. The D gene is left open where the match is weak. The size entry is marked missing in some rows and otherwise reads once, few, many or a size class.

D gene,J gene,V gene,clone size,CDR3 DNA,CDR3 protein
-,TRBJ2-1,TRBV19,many,TGTGCCAGTAGTATAGCTAGGAGGACAGCCTACAATGAGCAGTTCTTC,CASSIARRTAYNEQFF
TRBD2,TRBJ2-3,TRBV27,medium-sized,TGTGCCAGCAGTTTAATCCCTAGCGGGGGCACAGATACGCAGTATTTT,CASSLIPSGGTDTQYF
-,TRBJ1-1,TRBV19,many,TGTGCCAGTAGTATTGAAGTCGACCCAGCCGCTGAAGCTTTCTTT,CASSIEVDPAAEAFF
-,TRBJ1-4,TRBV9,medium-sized,TGTGCCAGCAGCGTAGAGGGTACGGGGTATGAAAAACTGTTTTTT,CASSVEGTGYEKLFF
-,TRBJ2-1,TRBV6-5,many,TGTGCCAGCAGTTACATCTCAGAATTATACAATGAGCAGTTCTTC,CASSYISELYNEQFF
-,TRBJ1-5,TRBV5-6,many,TGTGCCAGCAGCTTGATGGACAATCAGCCCCAGCATTTT,CASSLMDNQPQHF
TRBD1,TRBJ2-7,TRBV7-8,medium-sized,TGTGCCAGCAGCTTGGGGACAGGTCAATCCTACGAGCAGTACTTC,CASSLGTGQSYEQYF
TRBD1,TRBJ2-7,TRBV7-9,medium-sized,TGTGCCAGCAGCCCCCCCGCAGGGGGCCGGGTCGACGAGCAGTACTTC,CASSPPAGGRVDEQYF
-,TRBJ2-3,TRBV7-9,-,TGTGCCAGCAGCACGACAACCAGGGTATTGAGCACAGATACGCGGTATTTT,CASSTTTRVLSTDTRYF
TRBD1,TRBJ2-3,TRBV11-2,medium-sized,TGTGCCAGCAGCTTAGGACAGGGGGCTTCAGGTACAGATACGCAGTATTTT,CASSLGQGASGTDTQYF
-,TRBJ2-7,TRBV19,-,TGTGCCAGTAGTCCCCATGGGGGCGAGCAGTACTTC,CASSPHGGEQYF
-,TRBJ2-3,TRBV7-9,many,TGTGCCAGCAGCTTAGTTGGCAGGGGCACAGATACGCAGTATTTT,CASSLVGRGTDTQYF
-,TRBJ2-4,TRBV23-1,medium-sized,TGCGCCAGCAGTCGGGGACCGACGCTAGCCAAAAACATTCAGTACTTC,CASSRGPTLAKNIQYF
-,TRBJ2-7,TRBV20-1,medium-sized,TGCAGTGCTAGGGGCGGGGAGGCCTACGAGCAGTACTTC,CSARGGEAYEQYF
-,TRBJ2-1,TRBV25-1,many,TGTGCCGGCAGCATTATCAATGAGCAGTTCTTC,CAGSIINEQFF
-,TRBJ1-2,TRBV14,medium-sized,TGTGCCAGCAGCCAAGAATCAGCCCGCCCAATCTATGGCTACACCTTC,CASSQESARPIYGYTF
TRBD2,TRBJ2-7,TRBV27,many,TGTGCCAGCAGTTGGGCTAGCGGGGGCTCCTACGAGCAGTACTTC,CASSWASGGSYEQYF
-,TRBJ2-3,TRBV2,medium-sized,TGTGCCAGCAGTGAGGCGGCTAGCGTGGCAGATACGCAGTATTTT,CASSEAASVADTQYF
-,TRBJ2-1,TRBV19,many,TGTGCCAGTAGTATCTCTAGCTACAATGAGCAGTTCTTC,CASSISSYNEQFF
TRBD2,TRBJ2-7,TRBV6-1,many,TGTGCCAGCAGTGAACGAATCGGGGCTAGCGGGAGCATCGACGAGCAGTACTTC,CASSERIGASGSIDEQYF
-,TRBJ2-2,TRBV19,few,TGTGCCAGTAGTACGGTACTCAGCGCCGGGGAGCTGTTTTTT,CASSTVLSAGELFF
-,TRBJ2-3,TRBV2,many,TGTGCCAGCAGGGAGGGGTCCCACACAGATACGCAGTATTTT,CASREGSHTDTQYF
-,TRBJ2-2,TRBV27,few,TGTGCCAGCAGTTTATTGTGGCCGAACACCGGGGAGCTGTTTTTT,CASSLLWPNTGELFF
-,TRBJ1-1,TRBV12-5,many,TGTGCTAGTGGATGGGACACTGAAGCTTTCTTT,CASGWDTEAFF
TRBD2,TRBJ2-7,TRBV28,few,TGTGCCAGCAGTTTACTGGCGGGAGGGGACGAGCAGTACTTC,CASSLLAGGDEQYF
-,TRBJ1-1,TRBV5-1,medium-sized,TGCGCCAGCAGCTTAACAGGGTCACTGATGAACACTGAAGCTTTCTTT,CASSLTGSLMNTEAFF
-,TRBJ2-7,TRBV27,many,TGTGCCAGCAGTTCAGCGGGTTACGAGCAGTACTTC,CASSSAGYEQYF
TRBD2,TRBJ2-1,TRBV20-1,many,TGCAGTGCCTACCCTAGCGGGACATACAATGAGCAGTTCTTC,CSAYPSGTYNEQFF
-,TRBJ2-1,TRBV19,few,TGTGCCAGTAGTCGTATGGCCTTATCCTCCTACAATGAGCAGTTCTTC,CASSRMALSSYNEQFF
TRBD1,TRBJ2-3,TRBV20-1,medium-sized,TGCAGTGCTCCCCGGACAGGCCCACAGAAATACACAGATACGCAGTATTTT,CSAPRTGPQKYTDTQYF
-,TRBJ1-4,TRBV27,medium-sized,TGTGCCAGCAGTTGGGCTGCAACTAATGAAAAACTGTTTTTT,CASSWAATNEKLFF
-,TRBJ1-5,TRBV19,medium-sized,TGTGCCAGTAGTACAATGTGGGGCTATAGCAATCAGCCCCAGCATTTT,CASSTMWGYSNQPQHF
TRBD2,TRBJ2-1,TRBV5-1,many,TGCGCCAGCAGCTTCCAAGCGGGAGCCTACAATGAGCAGTTCTTC,CASSFQAGAYNEQFF
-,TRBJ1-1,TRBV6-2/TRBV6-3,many,TGTGCCAGCAGTTACTCGATTCAGGGTGGGAACACTGAAGCTTTCTTT,CASSYSIQGGNTEAFF
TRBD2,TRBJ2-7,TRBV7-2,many,TGTGCCAGCAGCTTAGTAGCTAGCGGACTTTTATACGAGCAGTACTTC,CASSLVASGLLYEQYF
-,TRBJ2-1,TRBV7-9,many,TGTGCCAGCAGCATTCGACTTAGCGAGTACAATGAGCAGTTCTTC,CASSIRLSEYNEQFF
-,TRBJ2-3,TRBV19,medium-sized,TGTGCCAGTAGTATGGATGTGGTAAATACGCAGTATTTT,CASSMDVVNTQYF
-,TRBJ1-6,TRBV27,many,TGTGCCAGCAAAGGGGACTTCAATTCACCCCTCCACTTT,CASKGDFNSPLHF
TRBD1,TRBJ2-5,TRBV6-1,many,TGTGCCAGCAGCCAGCGGACAGGGTTTTTTCAGGAGACCCAGTACTTC,CASSQRTGFFQETQYF
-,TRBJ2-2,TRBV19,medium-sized,TGTGCCAGTAGCAACTCAGCCGGGGAGCTGTTTTTT,CASSNSAGELFF
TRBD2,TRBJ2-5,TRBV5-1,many,TGCGCCAGCAGCTCTCTAGCGGGGGCCATTCAAGAGACCCAGTACTTC,CASSSLAGAIQETQYF
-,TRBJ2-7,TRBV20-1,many,TGCAGTGCTAGAGCCACTGGCGAATACGAGCAGTACTTC,CSARATGEYEQYF
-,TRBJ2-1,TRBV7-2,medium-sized,TGTGCCAGCAGCTTACAGACCCACAATGAGCAGTTCTTC,CASSLQTHNEQFF
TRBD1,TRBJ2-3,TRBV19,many,TGTGCCAGTAAACCTTGGACAGGGTCGGATACGCAGTATTTT,CASKPWTGSDTQYF
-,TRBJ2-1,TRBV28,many,TGTGCCAGCAGTCCCAACGCCGTTACACAACTACCCTCCTACAATGAGCAGTTCTTC,CASSPNAVTQLPSYNEQFF
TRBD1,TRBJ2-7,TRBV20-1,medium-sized,TGCAGTGCCGACCGTTCCGGACAGGGGGCGGACGAGCAGTACTTC,CSADRSGQGADEQYF
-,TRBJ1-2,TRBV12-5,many,TGTGCTAGTGGTTTGGTACAATATGGCTACACCTTC,CASGLVQYGYTF
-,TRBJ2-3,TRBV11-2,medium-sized,TGTGCCAGCAGCTTAGTGGTGCACAGGCTCAGGGATACGCAGTATTTT,CASSLVVHRLRDTQYF
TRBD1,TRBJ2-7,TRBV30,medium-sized,TGTGCCTGGAGGGGGACAGGTAGGGAGTACTTC,CAWRGTGREYF
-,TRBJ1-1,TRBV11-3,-,TGTGCCAGCAAAAGAGGGGGGCTTGACACTGAAGCTTTCTTT,CASKRGGLDTEAFF
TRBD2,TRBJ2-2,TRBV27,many,TGTGCCAGCAGTATCGGGACTAGCGGGATCAGGGAGCTGTTTTTT,CASSIGTSGIRELFF
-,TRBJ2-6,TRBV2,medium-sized,TGTGCCAGCAGGGGTCCCGGGGGCGCAAAGGCTGGGGCCAACGTCCTGACTTTC,CASRGPGGAKAGANVLTF
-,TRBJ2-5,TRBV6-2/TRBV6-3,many,TGTGCCAGCTCCCCCGCCGGGACGTCAGGCCAGACCCAGTACTTC,CASSPAGTSGQTQYF